Listed below are T cell receptor beta chains from one sample, sequenced in a study of T cells in Graves' hyperthyroidism and ophthalmopathy. TCRdb passed the multiplex PCR reads through MiXCR, listing each CDR3 protein once. The sample shows fewer than 300,000 distinct CDR3 sequences, 13% to 15% of them seen only once. Sample: blood. These receptors were taken from a woman aged 45-65 years with Graves' hyperthyroidism that later progressed to Graves' ophthalmopathy. Each CDR3 is given without its conserved first and last residue. A row's size may be missing; if present it is once, few, many or a size class.

cdr3_length,v_call,clone_size,cdr3_aa
12,TRBV5-4,few,ASSLYPSQNIQY
12,TRBV18,NA,ASNALRASDIQY
13,TRBV6-1,many,ASSPRGQRSNEQF
12,TRBV28,few,ASTNGVRNTEAF
12,TRBV3-1,NA,ASGTGQAYREQF
14,TRBV28,many,ASSLAGRTNTGELF
12,TRBV5-4,NA,ASSPNREFETQY
10,TRBV10-1,few,ASQRPSGEQY
12,TRBV10-3,many,AISASNGGTEAF
12,TRBV6-1,many,ASIGQGFTGELF
18,TRBV7-3,NA,ASSGRTGPVAGGLSYEQY
11,TRBV2,many,ASSLEDTNEQF
14,TRBV15,NA,ATSNGLAMGTGELF
14,TRBV9,many,ASSVTPGQGNSEQY
11,TRBV6-1,many,ASSPVSQETQY
13,TRBV7-3,many,ASSSPGERDNEQF
12,TRBV7-9,NA,ASSSWDKGYGYT
14,TRBV3-1,many,ASSQDLWGGTDTQY
13,TRBV6-5,NA,ASNLARARRNGYT
14,TRBV28,many,ASSPRGAGTYNEQF
12,TRBV5-1,many,ASSLYGVQETQY
12,TRBV7-9,many,ASRPRDALETQY
14,TRBV15,many,ATSRMGGQSSYEQY
9,TRBV3-1,many,ASMFADTQY
13,TRBV12-3/TRBV12-4,many,ASSSNTGLTDTQY
12,TRBV7-6,few,ASSGFRDSYEQY
12,TRBV20-1,many,SAPQVGAYNEQF
13,TRBV30,many,ACSRPGHRNTEAF
11,TRBV9,NA,ANYRATSYEQY